This is a list of T cell receptor beta chains from one sample in a study of beta chain features in type 1 diabetes. Sequencing used immunoSEQ multiplex PCR; TCRdb keeps in-frame clones, though not all of them. The sample has 600,000 to 700,000 clones, 13% seen once. The sample comprised naive CD4+ T cells from blood. The receptors stem from a man younger than 35 with type 1 diabetes. The CDR3 runs from the conserved cysteine through the conserved F or W. Fields, in order: J gene, V gene, clone size, D gene, CDR3 DNA, CDR3 protein. D genes are given only for firm matches. Rows may omit the clone size; those that give it use once, few, many or a size class.

>TRBJ2-5|TRBV9|few|NA
TGTGCCAGCAGCGTAGGGGGGTATGCGGAGACCCAGTACTTC
CASSVGGYAETQYF
>TRBJ2-1|TRBV19|NA|NA
TGTGCCAGTGGTCGCGGGGTAGTTAGGAATGAGCAGTTCTTC
CASGRGVVRNEQFF
>TRBJ2-3|TRBV2|few|NA
TGTGCCAGCAGGCGAGGACTCCCTAGCACAGATACGCAGTATTTT
CASRRGLPSTDTQYF
>TRBJ1-1|TRBV27|NA|NA
TGTGCCAGCAGTTCACAGCCTCTGAACACTGAAGCTTTCTTT
CASSSQPLNTEAFF
>TRBJ1-1|TRBV13|NA|NA
TGTGCCAGCAGTTTTGACAGCGACACTGAAGCTTTCTTT
CASSFDSDTEAFF
>TRBJ1-5|TRBV4-1|NA|NA
TGCGCCAGCAGCCAAAGAGATAGCAATCAGCCCCAGCATTTT
CASSQRDSNQPQHF
>TRBJ2-7|TRBV7-8|few|NA
TGTGCCAGCAGCTTAAATCCCCTTACGGCTTACGAGCAGTACTTC
CASSLNPLTAYEQYF
>TRBJ1-1|TRBV6-5|NA|NA
TGTGCCAGCAGTTACTCAGGGTATCTTGGAGCAGCTTTCTTT
CASSYSGYLGAAFF
>TRBJ2-2|TRBV10-3|few|TRBD1
TGTGCCATCAGTGACGGGACAGGGAACACCGGGGAGCTGTTTTTT
CAISDGTGNTGELFF
>TRBJ1-4|TRBV23-1|NA|TRBD1
TGCGCCAGCCCCCCTGGGGGGACAGCCTCTAATGAAAAACTGTTTTTT
CASPPGGTASNEKLFF
>TRBJ2-1|TRBV29-1|NA|TRBD2
TGCAGCGTTGAAGCACTAGCGGGGGCCCTCAATGAGCAGTTCTTC
CSVEALAGALNEQFF
>TRBJ2-5|TRBV5-1|few|NA
TGCGCCAGCAGCTTGGAAATAGTTCGGGAGAGAGGGACCCAGTACTTC
CASSLEIVRERGTQYF
>TRBJ1-2|TRBV11-2|NA|NA
TGTGCCAGCAGCTTGGGGGAAAACTATGGCTACACCTTC
CASSLGENYGYTF
>TRBJ1-2|TRBV13|NA|NA
TGTGCCAGCAGCTTAGTTCGGGGGGACTATGGCTACACCTTC
CASSLVRGDYGYTF
>TRBJ1-6|TRBV7-2|few|NA
TGTGCCAGCAGCTCCAGACAGAATTCACCCCTCCACTTT
CASSSRQNSPLHF
>TRBJ2-5|TRBV6-5|NA|NA
TGTGCCAGCAGTTACTCGACAGCTGAGACCCAGTACTTC
CASSYSTAETQYF
>TRBJ2-2|TRBV10-3|NA|NA
TGTGCCATCAAAGGGCTCGTGAACACCGGGGAGCTGTTTTTT
CAIKGLVNTGELFF
>TRBJ1-4|TRBV20-1|few|NA
TGCAGTGCTAGAGGTCGAGAAAAACTGTTTTTT
CSARGREKLFF
>TRBJ1-1|TRBV10-3|few|NA
TGTGCCAGCCTACAGAGCACTGAAGCTTTCTTT
CASLQSTEAFF
>TRBJ1-4|TRBV5-1|NA|NA
TGCGCCAGCAGCTTGGACAGCGAGAATGAAAAACTGTTTTTT
CASSLDSENEKLFF
>TRBJ2-7|TRBV29-1|few|TRBD1
TGCAGCGTTGAAAGGATGGGACAGAGCTCCTACGAGCAGTACTTC
CSVERMGQSSYEQYF
>TRBJ2-2|TRBV7-3|few|NA
TGTGCCAGCAGCTTGGGATCGAACACCGGGGAGCTGTTTTTT
CASSLGSNTGELFF
>TRBJ1-1|TRBV19|few|NA
TGTGCCAGTACTGGGACGATCATGAACACTGAAGCTTTCTTT
CASTGTIMNTEAFF
>TRBJ2-5|TRBV13|few|TRBD2
TGTGCCAGCAGCCCCAGGTTGATTCTAGCGGAAAAAGAGACCCAGTACTTC
CASSPRLILAEKETQYF
>TRBJ1-5|TRBV5-1|few|NA
TGCGCCAGCAGCTTGGGGCCGTCAGGACAGTATAGCAATCAGCCCCAGCATTTT
CASSLGPSGQYSNQPQHF
>TRBJ2-5|TRBV5-1|few|NA
TGCGCCAGCAGCTTATCAACGGAGACCCAGTACTTC
CASSLSTETQYF
>TRBJ2-2|TRBV14|NA|NA
TGTGCCAGCAGCCAAGCCGCGAACACCGGGGAGCTGTTTTTT
CASSQAANTGELFF
>TRBJ2-2|TRBV27|NA|NA
TGTGCCAGCAGTTTGGGAAGGGCTAGCACCGGGGAGCTGTTTTTT
CASSLGRASTGELFF
>TRBJ2-2|TRBV5-1|NA|NA
TGCGCCAGCAGCGCCCCCTTGGCCGGGGAGCTGTTTTTT
CASSAPLAGELFF
>TRBJ1-1|TRBV18|few|NA
TGTGCCAGCTCACAGAGACAGCCGACGAACACTGAAGCTTTCTTT
CASSQRQPTNTEAFF
>TRBJ2-2|TRBV7-7|NA|TRBD1
TGTGCTAGCAGCCCAGGGACAGTGAACACCGGGGAGCTGTTTTTT
CASSPGTVNTGELFF
>TRBJ2-2|TRBV10-3|NA|NA
TGTGCCATCAGTGAGATTTTGGACACCGGGGAGCTGTTTTTT
CAISEILDTGELFF
>TRBJ1-5|TRBV19|few|TRBD1
TGTGCCAGTAGTAGGGACAGGGGTGATCAGCCCCAGCATTTT
CASSRDRGDQPQHF
>TRBJ1-6|TRBV13|few|NA
TGTGCCAGCAGCTTAGGTTCTCCGAGGGGCAATTCACCCCTCCACTTT
CASSLGSPRGNSPLHF
>TRBJ1-2|TRBV30|few|NA
TGTGCCTGGAGTGTTTCATGGGACACACTACACACCTTC
CAWSVSWDTLHTF
>TRBJ2-1|TRBV7-6|few|NA
TGTGCCAGCAGCCCAACTGGGAATGAGCAGTTCTTC
CASSPTGNEQFF
>TRBJ2-4|TRBV13|NA|TRBD1
TGTGCCAGCAGCGTACACCCGGGACAGGGGTCCAAAAACATTCAGTACTTC
CASSVHPGQGSKNIQYF
>TRBJ1-6|TRBV6-5|NA|NA
TGTGCCAGCAGATTGGACGGCCGACCCCTCCACTTT
CASRLDGRPLHF
>TRBJ1-1|TRBV4-1|few|NA
TGCGCCAGCAGCCAAGATCCTTGGCAGGGAATAAGAGAAGGTGCTGAAGCTTTCTTT
CASSQDPWQGIREGAEAFF
>TRBJ2-5|TRBV4-1|few|TRBD2
TGCGCCAGCAGCCCGTTAGCGGGGGGGCGCGAAGAGACCCAGTACTTC
CASSPLAGGREETQYF
>TRBJ2-3|TRBV25-1|NA|NA
TGTGCCAGCAGTGAATCCCTTGGGGTAGCCGGCACCGATACGCAGTATTTT
CASSESLGVAGTDTQYF
>TRBJ2-3|TRBV5-4|few|NA
TGTGCCAGCAGCCCCGAGGCACCCAGGGGCACAGATACGCAGTATTTT
CASSPEAPRGTDTQYF
>TRBJ1-1|TRBV29-1|few|NA
TGCAGCGTTGTACGGGGGACGAACACTGAAGCTTTCTTT
CSVVRGTNTEAFF
>TRBJ1-6|TRBV13|NA|NA
TGTGCCACCCACCACACAAGTTCCTATAATTCACCCCTCCACTTT
CATHHTSSYNSPLHF
>TRBJ1-1|TRBV6-6|NA|NA
TGTGCCAGCAGTTCAGGGGTCAACACTGAAGCTTTCTTT
CASSSGVNTEAFF
>TRBJ1-6|TRBV9|few|TRBD1
TGTGCCAGCAGCCCCACACCGGGACAGTATAATTCACCCCTCCACTTT
CASSPTPGQYNSPLHF
>TRBJ2-1|TRBV7-2|NA|TRBD1
TGTGCCAGCAGCTTAGCGTGGGACAGTCTATACAATGAGCAGTTCTTC
CASSLAWDSLYNEQFF
>TRBJ1-2|TRBV19|NA|TRBD1
TGTGCCAGTAGTGCCCCCGGAAGGACAGGCGGACACTATGGCTACACCTTC
CASSAPGRTGGHYGYTF
>TRBJ1-6|TRBV29-1|NA|NA
TGCAGCGTTGGAGCGATGCGGGGCAGGTCCTCACCCCTCCACTTT
CSVGAMRGRSSPLHF
>TRBJ2-2|TRBV7-7|NA|TRBD2
TGTGCCAGCAGCTCACATCCACTAGCGGGGGATTACACCGGGGAGCTGTTTTTT
CASSSHPLAGDYTGELFF
>TRBJ2-1|TRBV2|few|NA
TGTGCCAGCAGTGAAGCGACAGGCCGAGAGCAGTTCTTC
CASSEATGREQFF
>TRBJ2-3|TRBV18|NA|NA
TGTGCCAGCTCACCTGGGTCCTTCAGGGATACGCAGTATTTT
CASSPGSFRDTQYF
>TRBJ2-5|TRBV28|few|TRBD2
TGTGCCAGCACCGATAGCGGGGGTACCCAAGAGACCCAGTACTTC
CASTDSGGTQETQYF